This T cell receptor beta chain was found in a study of cytomegalovirus exposure and HLA in healthy donors. Study in general: Earlier, fewer than 130 million unique TCR beta sequences were recovered from approximately 180 million T cells by an analysis. Study-level results: Being indistinguishable, some V segments were excluded, TRBV6-2 and TRBV6-3 among them.

The PCR used 60 Vbeta and 13 Jbeta primers. Data came from immunoSEQ multiplex PCR; TCRdb stores just in-frame clones and leaves some out. Seen here are under 200,000 clones, about four fifths observed once, and the top ten hold more than 7%. The germline V gene has CDR1 SGHTS and CDR2 YDEGEE. The CDR3 loop spans 16 amino acids. The junction had 16 bases not matched to a gene; V was cut back by 4 bases and J by 8 bases. On this clone: Its antigen remains unknown.

The V gene is TRBV5-8, the J gene TRBJ1-2; 8 nucleotides match TRBD1. The sequence derives from a male donor in good health and CMV-seropositive. The sample taken for sequencing was PBMCs. The CDR3 spells CASSSPPGTGGFGYTF. The CDR3 DNA is TGTGCCAGCAGCAGCCCCCCGGGAACAGGGGGATTCGGCTACACCTTC. The entire variable domain, with the rest obtained from reference TRBV5-8 and TRBJ1-2, is as follows: EAGVTQSPTHLIKTRGQQATLRCSPISGHTSVYWYQQALGLGLQFLLWYDEGEERNRGNFPPRFSGRQFPNYSSELNVNALELEDSALYLCASSSPPGTGGFGYTFGSGTRLTVV.